This T cell receptor (beta chain) was retrieved from a study of tumor-infiltrating lymphocytes in primary liver carcinoma listed by TCRdb under 2017. Context from the whole study: Between late 2015 and March 2016, roughly five patients in China with histopathologically diagnosed primary liver carcinoma had surgical resection. Hepatocellular carcinoma (four) or combined HCC and intrahepatic cholangiocarcinoma (one) was present in the five patients, who were three men and two women aged 30 to 69 years. The five patients had tumors staged T1-T3 N0M0, with maximum diameters ranging from roughly 4 to 10 cm. Each sample produced about 3.5 to 8 million productive TCRbeta reads, and read depth showed no significant difference between tissue types. Across five regions of each liver tumor, along with adjacent normal tissue and blood, the study brought together TCRbeta repertoire sequencing, expression microarrays and whole-exome sequencing. TCRbeta repertoire sequencing covered roughly 35 specimens from 5 patients: 25 tumor regions, 5 adjacent noncancerous liver tissues and 5 peripheral blood samples. Technical replicate repertoires showed high reproducibility, with mean shared-clone rates approximately 0.9 and correlation coefficients above 0.95.

RNA from unsorted whole blood was extracted with TRIzol reagent, and germline DNA was obtained with the DNeasy Blood & Tissue kit. At the time of sampling, the patients were treatment-naive and had chronic HBV infection. Approximately 3.9 milliliters of peripheral blood were collected into K2EDTA tubes before surgery. Using a constant-region primer and ProtoScript II reverse transcriptase, TCRbeta-specific cDNA was reverse-transcribed from approximately 500 ng total RNA. The TCRbeta libraries were prepared through three rounds of nested multiplex PCR following a slightly modified ARM-PCR procedure. Multiplex TRBV1-TRBV30 forward primers and a Cbeta reverse primer were used in the first two PCR rounds, each of which was run for around 9 cycles. Sample barcodes and Illumina adapters were added in a final 25-cycle PCR with Deep VentR polymerase. Before sequencing, amplicons of 200-500 bp were gel-purified using a QIAquick gel extraction kit. The TCRbeta amplicons were sequenced with 250-bp paired-end reads on an Illumina HiSeq 2500. Regarding the original processing steps: Trimmomatic v0.33 was used to quality-trim the reads, and FLASH v1.2.11 was used to merge paired reads so that full CDR3 sequences could be recovered. V, D and J germline segments were assigned to the rearranged TCRbeta sequences by MiGEC v1.2.1b. Clonotype statistics and Shannon-Wiener diversity indices were calculated with VDJtools v1.0.0. To cut down on sampling bias, every analysis after diversity analysis relied on just the 250 most abundant clonotypes from each sample. TCRdb took the public reads, trimmed them with fastp at Q25, ran MiXCR for clone calling and kept in-frame beta chains. Each entry merges the rows of one CDR3 protein and shows their most common DNA and genes. TCRdb, rather than the study authors, made the V and J calls. The sample table contains 300,000 to 400,000 distinct CDR3 sequences; only one count was recorded for less than 65% of them. About 6.5% of the sample goes to the ten largest clones.

General study outcomes and caveats: With just four or five patients in the study, the authors point out that the findings should be validated in a larger study. Compared with blood, tumors had a significantly larger share of the repertoire taken up by the top 250 clones (p = 0.039). Repertoire overlap was higher between tumor regions (mean around 36%) than tumor-adjacent (around 17%) or tumor-blood (14%) pairs, consistent with antigen-driven expansion. Comparison of CD4+ and CD8+ T cell repertoires was precluded by the use of bulk unsorted samples. Because only the TCR beta chain was sequenced and unpaired alpha chains were not captured, true repertoire diversity is likely underestimated.

The CDR3, from cysteine to phenylalanine, totals 15 residues. The read is trimmed to its CDR3 DNA, 45 bases read in frame from base 1. According to the germline V gene, CDR1 reads MNHEY and CDR2 reads SVGAGI. V is shortened by 5 bases, J by 0 bases, and the region joining them spans 11 bases. As concerns this clonotype: Its antigen has not been determined. Base-call qualities are not available, and no considerably larger clone is one nucleotide away.

The sample taken for sequencing was peripheral blood. The TCR sequence derives from a man in his forties or fifties with primary liver carcinoma and hepatitis B virus infection. The rearrangement combines TRBV6-5 with TRBJ2-1; the D gene remains uncertain. DNA sequence: TGTGCCAGCAGTCCGCAGTGGAGCTCCTACAATGAGCAGTTCTTC. Its translation is CASSPQWSSYNEQFF.